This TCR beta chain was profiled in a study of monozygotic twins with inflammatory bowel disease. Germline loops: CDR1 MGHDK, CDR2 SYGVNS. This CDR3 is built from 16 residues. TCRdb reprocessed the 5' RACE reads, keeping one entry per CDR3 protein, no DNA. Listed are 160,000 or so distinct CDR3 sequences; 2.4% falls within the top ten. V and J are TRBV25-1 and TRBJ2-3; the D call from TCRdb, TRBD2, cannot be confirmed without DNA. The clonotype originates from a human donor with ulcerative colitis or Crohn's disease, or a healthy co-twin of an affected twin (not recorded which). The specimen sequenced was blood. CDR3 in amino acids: CASSSLWGSSTDTQYF. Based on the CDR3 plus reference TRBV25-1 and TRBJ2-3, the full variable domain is EADIYQTPRYLVIGTGKKITLECSQTMGHDKMYWYQQDPGMELHLIHYSYGVNSTEKGDLSSESTVSRIRTEHFPLTLESARPSHTSQYLCASSSLWGSSTDTQYFGPGTRLTVL.